This T cell receptor beta chain was captured by sequencing in a study of OX40 agonist ivuxolimab in advanced cancers. Some background on the complete study: Ivuxolimab was an agonistic, fully human IgG2 monoclonal antibody directed against OX40 (CD134), a costimulatory receptor. Intravenous ivuxolimab was administered to patients every 2 weeks at six dose levels: 0.01, 0.1, 0.3, 1.5, 3 and 10 mg/kg. Of the approximately 50 dose-escalation patients, hepatocellular carcinoma was present in some 19, melanoma in around 15, renal cell carcinoma in 9 and head and neck cancer in 9. Peripheral TCRbeta sequencing aimed to test whether ivuxolimab altered TCR sequence diversity and caused clonal T-cell expansion. A male proportion of almost 85% and a mean age of approximately 60 years, ranging from about 23 to 90, were recorded for the dose-escalation cohort. Partial responses occurred in three dose-escalation patients, of whom one had hepatocellular carcinoma and two had cutaneous melanoma. Prior anti-PD-1, anti-PD-L1 or anti-CTLA-4 therapy was permitted, and about two fifths of dose-escalation patients had received checkpoint inhibitors. The paper describes the monotherapy dose-escalation part (N ≈ 52 patients) of the phase I trial of ivuxolimab. Study-level results and caveats: Clonal expansion of both CD4+ and CD8+ blood T cells was observed from baseline to week 6 at doses 0.1 to 3.0 mg/kg. The antigen specificity of the peripheral T cells that underwent clonal expansion was not determined. Low levels of normalized T-cell clonal expansion were also seen in some patients who did not respond. Partial responders in the 0.1-3.0 mg/kg groups had among the lowest normalized peripheral clonal expansion, especially among CD8+ T cells. After ivuxolimab, more expanded clones were found on average in CD8+ T cells than in CD4+ T cells.

Relative to germline, V is missing 5 bases and J is missing 5 bases, with 10 bases of the junction outside any gene match. The cysteine opens and the phenylalanine closes a CDR3 of 15 amino acids. Just the 45-base CDR3 DNA is kept, in frame starting at base 1. Via the germline V gene, CDR1 is SGHRS and CDR2 YFSETQ. Genomic DNA was extracted from sorted cells for sequencing of the TCRbeta CDR3 region. The immunoSEQ Assay was used for sequencing of TCRbeta CDR3 regions. Entries here come from immuneACCESS through TCRdb and include only in-frame sequences with V and J called. Some clones fail to appear in such tables; in the studies checked, an unresolved V gene covers under half of the shortfall, and the cause of the remainder is unknown. Within this sample are roughly 96,000 clones, with about 84% of them counted one time only. The ten most abundant clones make up 5.8% of the sample. For this clone: Which antigen it targets is not known. No quality values exist for individual bases; no much larger clone is one base distant.

The trial excluded patients who had a history of autoimmune disease or were on systemic immunosuppression. In every dose cohort, peripheral blood was drawn for TCR sequencing at baseline, cycle 4 day 1, and cycle 7 day 1. Samples came from an open-label, multicenter, first-in-human phase I dose-escalation trial of ivuxolimab. Adults with locally advanced or metastatic melanoma, renal cell, hepatocellular, or head and neck squamous cell carcinoma were enrolled in the trial. Before TCR sequencing, CD4+ T cells and CD8+ T cells were sorted from peripheral blood as separate populations. The TCR was taken from an adult with an advanced solid tumor such as melanoma, head and neck, liver or kidney cancer. The sequence joins TRBV5-1 to TRBJ2-7; TRBD1 fits 10 bases in the junction. The specimen was CD4+ or CD8+ T cells sorted from blood, collected in a trial of the OX40 agonist ivuxolimab. The CDR3 corresponds to CASSSQDRGVHEQYF. In nucleotide form, the sequence is TGCGCCAGCAGTTCCCAGGACAGGGGGGTCCACGAGCAGTACTTC. The entire variable domain, with the stretches around the CDR3 drawn from the reference TRBV5-1 and TRBJ2-7 proteins, is KAGVTQTPRYLIKTRGQQVTLSCSPISGHRSVSWYQQTPGQGLQFLFEYFSETQRNKGNFPGRFSGRQFSNSRSEMNVSTLELGDSALYLCASSSQDRGVHEQYFGPGTRLTVT.